Listed here are 30 T cell receptor beta chains from one sample, sequenced in a study of blood T cells in healthy people across ages. For the second PCR, which ran for roughly 7 to 11 cycles, a sample-barcoded 5' primer and a J-beta primer mix were used. TCRdb analysed the 5' RACE reads with MiXCR anew, one entry per CDR3 protein. The sample lists some 760,000 distinct CDR3 sequences; 20% to 25% were seen once. The data also belong to a second study, concerning T cells of mothers and their children.

Sequencing was done on a sample of blood. The receptor source for this set is a boy aged 5 to 17 in good health.

A few counts support this clonotype. The V and J genes are TRBV28 and TRBJ2-2, with 15 bases that match TRBD2. Per germline, CDR1 MDHEN and CDR2 SYDVKM. Germline trimming cut 3 bases from V and 4 bases from J; bases unmatched to any gene: 9. This CDR3 is 19 amino acids long. CDR3: CASSLGGLAGGGSTGELFF. DNA of the CDR3: TGTGCCAGCAGTTTGGGGGGACTAGCGGGAGGAGGAAGCACCGGGGAGCTGTTTTTT.

V is TRBV7-9 and J is TRBJ2-5; D gene unclear. The germline V and J ends were trimmed by 6 bases and 1 base, with 21 bases remaining between them. CDR3 length: 17 amino acids. Germline loops: CDR1 SEHNR, CDR2 FQNEAQ (reference sequence). CDR3 sequence: CASSRRSSGFLQETQYF. The DNA of the CDR3 is TGTGCCAGCAGTCGGCGATCTAGTGGGTTCCTCCAAGAGACCCAGTACTTC.

The chain joins TRBV29-1 to TRBJ1-2, with D perhaps matching TRBD1 (5 bases). CDR3 length equals 10 residues. CDR1 and CDR2 from the germline V gene are SQVTM and ANQGSEA. The V end was cut by 7 bases, the J end by 6 bases, with 9 bases between. Written as DNA, the CDR3 is TGCAGCGACCTAGGGGATGGCTACACCTTC. Amino acid sequence: CSDLGDGYTF.

This clonotype was detected a few times. The J gene is TRBJ2-5, the V gene TRBV6-5; a weak D match, TRBD1 (5 bases). The J call is doubtful: the DNA matches TRBJ2-1 better. The V gene's germline CDR1 is MNHEY and CDR2 SVGAGI. The CDR3 has 14 residues. Here the CDR3 reads CASSYSWGQDEQFF. The CDR3 DNA sequence: TGTGCCAGCAGTTACTCTTGGGGCCAGGATGAGCAGTTCTTC.

The V gene is TRBV5-1, the J gene TRBJ2-1; D is uncertain. This CDR3 has 13 residues. Germline assignment: CDR1 SGHRS and CDR2 YFSETQ. Deletions cut 9 bases from V and 0 bases from J, with 10 bases between. In DNA, the CDR3 is TGCGCCACTAGAGTGAGCTCCTACAATGAGCAGTTCTTC. The encoded protein is CATRVSSYNEQFF.

This sequence joins TRBV6-5 and TRBJ2-1, with 7 nucleotides matching TRBD2. The J call may be faulty, since TRBJ2-7 better matches the DNA end. The length of the CDR3 is 15 residues. Germline CDR1 MNHEY, CDR2 SVGAGI. The CDR3 region has the DNA TGTGCCAGCAGCAAATACCTCGGACTAGCCTACGAGCAGTACTTC. This gives the protein CASSKYLGLAYEQYF.

V and J are TRBV12-3 or TRBV12-4 and TRBJ2-2, with a tentative D call TRBD2 (5 bases). The length of the CDR3 is 14 residues. The V end lost 2 bases, the J end lost 3 bases, and 7 bases lay between the germline ends. CDR3: CASSLWRDTGELFF. In DNA, the CDR3 is TGTGCCAGCAGTTTATGGCGGGACACCGGGGAGCTGTTTTTT.

Of note for this clonotype: At one end the junction does not follow the germline gene, possibly because of a read error. This sequence joins TRBV5-6 and TRBJ1-3; a weak D match, TRBD1 (6 bases). The CDR3 totals 13 residues. In germline, CDR1 is SGHDT, CDR2 YYEEEE. In nucleotides, the CDR3 is TGTGCCAGCAGCTTGGTCGTTTCTTCGGGACAAGATTTT. Protein sequence: CASSLVVSSGQDF.

This clonotype was seen at least ten times. J is TRBJ2-1 and V is TRBV20-1; D is undetermined. V was clipped by 1 base and J by 8 bases, with 6 bases between them. The CDR3 spans 11 residues. The germline CDR1 and CDR2 sequences are DFQATT and SNEGSKA (reference sequence). CDR3 bases: TGCAGTGCTAGAGGAGACTATGAGCAGTTCTTC. Residues: CSARGDYEQFF.

This clonotype was picked up a small number of times. The gene calls are TRBV13 and TRBJ2-4; no definite D call. This CDR3 comprises 12 residues. Trimming pared 3 bases from V and 3 bases from J, leaving 3 bases between. The germline V gene encodes CDR1 PRHDT and CDR2 FYEKMQ (reference sequence). CDR3 in amino acids: CASSLSKNIQYF. CDR3 coding DNA: TGTGCCAGCAGCTTGAGCAAAAACATTCAGTACTTC.

A few counts support this clonotype. Mismatch with germline at one junction end may stem from a read error. The rearrangement joins TRBV7-7 to TRBJ1-4; 7 bases align to TRBD1. This CDR3 is 15 amino acids long. The germline gives CDR1 SSHAT, CDR2 FNYEAQ (reference sequence). CDR3 amino acids: CASSKDRPDREKLFF. CDR3 DNA: TGTGCTAGCAGCAAGGACAGGCCCGATCGAGAAAAACTGTTTTTT. The full variable domain, rest sourced from reference TRBV7-7 and TRBJ1-4, is GAGVSQSPRYKVTKRGQDVTLRCDPISSHATLYWYQQALGQGPEFLTYFNYEAQPDKSGLPSDRFSAERPEGSISTLTIQRTEQRDSAMYRCASSKDRPDREKLFFGSGTQLSVL.

This clonotype was counted only a few times. CDR3 bases: TGCAGCGCCCGACCGAGTGGGACACCCCGAGGAGACCAGTACTTC. Its translation is CSARPSGTPRGDQYF. The chain uses TRBV29-1 and TRBJ2-5; D might be TRBD1 (6 bases). The CDR3 sequence is 15 residues long. Looked up from germline, CDR1 is SQVTM and CDR2 is ANQGSEA. Trimming stripped 7 bases from V and 10 bases from J, with 28 bases between.

J is TRBJ1-5 and V is TRBV3-1; D perhaps matches TRBD1 (6 bases). The CDR3 totals 14 residues. CDR1 and CDR2 (germline): LGHDT, YNNKEL (reference sequence). V dropped 3 bases and J dropped 7 bases, with 13 bases sitting between them. CDR3 residues: CASSQGGGGQPQHF. The CDR3 DNA is TGTGCCAGCAGCCAGGGTGGTGGGGGCCAGCCCCAGCATTTT.

The chain employs TRBV5-1 and TRBJ2-3; 11 nucleotides match TRBD2. The CDR3 totals 17 residues. After removal of 4 bases from V and 0 bases from J, the junction contained 7 bases not matched to a gene. Germline CDR1 reads SGHRS; CDR2 reads YFSETQ. The CDR3 region has the DNA TGCGCCAGCAGCAAACTAGCGGGGGCATCGAGCACAGATACGCAGTATTTT. This codes for CASSKLAGASSTDTQYF.

This clonotype was detected only a few times. The V call is TRBV5-1, the J call TRBJ2-1; D may be TRBD2 (5 bases). CDR1 and CDR2 (germline): SGHRS, YFSETQ. Trimming stripped 4 bases from V and 4 bases from J, with 12 bases between. The CDR3 sequence is 14 residues long. The CDR3 protein is CASSPPSGYNEQFF. The DNA for the CDR3 is TGCGCCAGCAGCCCCCCCTCGGGGTACAATGAGCAGTTCTTC. The complete variable domain, with remaining parts taken from reference TRBV5-1 and TRBJ2-1, reads KAGVTQTPRYLIKTRGQQVTLSCSPISGHRSVSWYQQTPGQGLQFLFEYFSETQRNKGNFPGRFSGRQFSNSRSEMNVSTLELGDSALYLCASSPPSGYNEQFFGPGTRLTVL.

The chain combines TRBV7-9 with TRBJ2-7; D ambiguous. Germline V lookup: CDR1 SEHNR, CDR2 FQNEAQ (reference sequence). Trimming left V 7 bases short and J 2 bases short, with 15 bases between. The CDR3 is 14 amino acids. CDR3 loop: CASTLKQPPYEQYF. In nucleotides, the CDR3 is TGTGCCAGCACCCTAAAACAACCACCCTACGAGCAGTACTTC.

The CDR3 loop reads CSASGDQPQHF. For the CDR3, the DNA is TGCAGTGCTAGTGGGGATCAGCCCCAGCATTTT. The chain recombines TRBV20-1 with TRBJ1-5; D is unresolved. CDR3 size: 11 residues. Germline V lookup: CDR1 DFQATT, CDR2 SNEGSKA (reference sequence). V gave up 3 bases and J gave up 5 bases, with 5 bases separating them.

This sequence joins TRBV4-1 and TRBJ2-4; D tentatively reads TRBD1 or TRBD2 (6 bases each). V lost 0 bases to trimming and J lost 2 bases, with 11 bases between them. CDR3 size: 16 residues. Looked up from germline, CDR1 is MGHRA and CDR2 is YSYEKL. The CDR3 is CASSQERGDPKNIQYF. The CDR3 DNA sequence: TGCGCCAGCAGCCAAGAAAGGGGGGATCCCAAAAACATTCAGTACTTC.

This CDR3 reads CAISATSGDGTQYF. For the CDR3, the DNA is TGTGCCATCAGCGCGACCTCAGGGGACGGGACCCAGTACTTC. The chain recombines TRBV10-3 with TRBJ2-1; TRBD1 might be the D (6 bases). The better agreement between TRBJ2-5 and the DNA end casts doubt on the J call. The CDR3 sequence is 14 residues long. The germline V gene has CDR1 ENHRY and CDR2 SYGVKD.

The chain combines TRBV12-3 or TRBV12-4 with TRBJ1-4; no firm D call. The ends were cut back, 5 bases at V and 2 bases at J, with 12 bases in the middle. The CDR3 has 15 amino acids. CDR3 protein: CASSPSGDTNEKLFF. In nucleotides, the CDR3 is TGTGCCAGCAGTCCCTCAGGTGATACTAATGAAAAACTGTTTTTT.

This clonotype appeared a few times. The rearrangement links TRBV25-1 to TRBJ1-5, with 7 nucleotides matching TRBD1. V shed 6 bases, J shed 5 bases, and the junction held 13 bases outside the gene matches. The CDR3 totals 16 residues. CDR1 and CDR2 (germline): MGHDK, SYGVNS. The CDR3 nucleotides are TGTGCCAGCAGAACGAGTCTAGGGGGCTCGGATCAGCCCCAGCATTTT. Translating it yields CASRTSLGGSDQPQHF.

This clonotype was counted only a few times. The chain couples TRBV11-2 to TRBJ1-1; no clear D gene. This CDR3 contains 15 residues. V was pared by 0 bases and J by 5 bases, with 13 bases between. Germline V gene sequence: CDR1 SGHAT, CDR2 FQNNGV. The CDR3 DNA is TGTGCCAGCAGCTTAGAGGTTTGGGCTGTGACTGAAGCTTTCTTT. Translated: CASSLEVWAVTEAFF.

This clonotype was observed a handful of times. V is TRBV4-3 and J is TRBJ2-5, with D uncertain. V lost 1 base, J lost 4 bases, and 7 bases lay in between. The CDR3 loop spans 13 amino acids. CDR1 LGHNA and CDR2 YSLEER come from the germline V gene. CDR3 DNA sequence: TGCGCCAGCAGCCAAGGACTCCCAGAGACCCAGTACTTC. It is translated as CASSQGLPETQYF.

The chain recombines TRBV5-1 with TRBJ1-4, with D unresolved. This CDR3 contains 15 residues. Germline CDR1 SGHRS, CDR2 YFSETQ. Trimming pared 1 base from V and 4 bases from J, leaving 11 bases between. CDR3 loop: CASSLLPGNNEKLFF. In DNA form, the CDR3 reads TGCGCCAGCAGCTTGTTGCCCGGAAATAATGAAAAACTGTTTTTT.

This rearrangement joins TRBV4-1 to TRBJ2-7; 8 nucleotides line up with TRBD1. Looked up from germline, CDR1 is MGHRA and CDR2 is YSYEKL. V lost 1 base and J lost 3; bases outside the gene matches: 5. There are 15 residues in the CDR3. CDR3 nucleotide sequence: TGCGCCAGCAGCCAAGGGACAGGGTCGGTCTACGAGCAGTACTTC. The encoded protein is CASSQGTGSVYEQYF.

The rearrangement joins TRBV6-2 or TRBV6-3 to TRBJ2-7; D is unresolved. Per the germline V gene, CDR1 is MNHEY and CDR2 is SVGEGT. Trimming cost V 2 bases and J 2 bases, with 10 bases left between them. This CDR3 spans 14 amino acids. CDR3 residues: CASSYVAETYEQYF. CDR3 bases: TGTGCCAGCAGTTACGTCGCAGAGACCTACGAGCAGTACTTC.

The J gene is TRBJ1-1, the V gene TRBV12-3 or TRBV12-4; D unresolved. The CDR3 totals 15 residues. Trimming removed 3 bases from V and 4 bases from J, with 15 bases in between. The CDR3 DNA sequence: TGTGCCAGCAGTTTCTTTGGGCCGGCTGCCACTGAAGCTTTCTTT. Translation: CASSFFGPAATEAFF.

J is TRBJ2-7 and V is TRBV28; TRBD1 matches 10 bases. The germline CDR1 and CDR2 sequences are MDHEN and SYDVKM. J lost 5 bases, V lost 1 base, and 14 bases had no gene match. The CDR3 runs 18 residues. Written as DNA, the CDR3 is TGTGCCAGCAGTTTATTGGGACAGGGGCTTTCGAACGAACACGAGCAGTACTTC. Its translation is CASSLLGQGLSNEHEQYF.

This clonotype has more than one count but fewer than ten. The chain uses TRBV7-9 and TRBJ2-5; tentative D call: TRBD1 (6 bases). The DNA end lines up better with TRBJ2-7; the J call may be wrong. The CDR3 length is 16 residues. Germline CDR1 SEHNR, CDR2 FQNEAQ (reference sequence). CDR3 sequence: CASSSGHPGDFYEQYF. CDR3 in DNA: TGTGCCAGCAGCTCGGGACACCCCGGAGATTTTTACGAGCAGTACTTC.

This clonotype was seen a handful of times. The chain links TRBV6-1 to TRBJ2-5; a weak D match, TRBD1 (6 bases). The length of the CDR3 is 13 residues. V was clipped by 7 bases and J by 4 bases, with 13 bases between them. The germline gives CDR1 MNHNS, CDR2 SASEGT. The CDR3 here is CASTQTGRETQYF. The CDR3 coding sequence is TGTGCCAGCACCCAGACAGGTCGAGAGACCCAGTACTTC.